A single sample gave rise to the 30 T cell receptor beta chains below, sequenced in a study of T cells in tumors after PD-1 blockade. Clones were read by immunoSEQ multiplex PCR, and TCRdb kept only the in-frame ones, dropping some. Of 61,000 or so clones in the sample, 80% were seen once. The starting material was PBMCs, obtained before anti-PD-1 treatment. Every receptor here comes from a human donor with basal cell carcinoma.

This clone was seen a few times. The chain is built from TRBV6-5 and TRBJ1-5, with 9 positions matching TRBD1. Trimming took 5 bases from V and 11 from J; bases not matched to a gene: 7. CDR1 is MNHEY and CDR2 is SVGAGI in the germline V gene. The CDR3 has 13 residues. The CDR3: CASSRDRDETQHF. In DNA, the CDR3 is TGTGCCAGCAGTAGGGACAGGGATGAGACCCAGCATTTT.

The chain carries TRBV30 and TRBJ1-1; maybe TRBD1 (5 bases). V was shortened by 0 bases and J by 1 base, with 15 bases between the two germline ends. The germline V gene has CDR1 GTSNPN and CDR2 SVGIG (reference sequence). The CDR3 extends over 16 amino acids. The CDR3 loop is CAWSVPGLGGNTEAFF. CDR3 nucleotide sequence: TGTGCCTGGAGTGTACCGGGTTTGGGGGGGAACACTGAAGCTTTCTTT.

This chain links TRBV18 with TRBJ1-6; 7 nucleotides line up with TRBD1. The CDR3 loop spans 14 amino acids. Germline V gene data show CDR1 as KGHSH and CDR2 as LQKENI. The ends lost 4 bases at V and 8 bases at J; junction bases unmatched: 5. The CDR3 DNA sequence: TGTGCCAGCTCACTAGGACAGGAATATTCACCCCTCCACTTT. Translated, it gives CASSLGQEYSPLHF.

The V call is TRBV12-3 or TRBV12-4, the J call TRBJ1-1; no reliable D call. The CDR3 has 13 amino acids. V was clipped by 4 bases and J by 0 bases, with 6 bases between them. This chain's CDR3 is CASSSGLNTEAFF. As DNA, the CDR3 is TGTGCCAGCAGTTCCGGTTTGAACACTGAAGCTTTCTTT.

The gene calls are TRBV5-4 and TRBJ2-5; D is uncertain. Trimming removed 4 bases at V and 4 bases at J, with 11 bases between. Germline assignment: CDR1 SGHNT and CDR2 YYREEE (reference sequence). This CDR3 contains 13 residues. The CDR3 DNA follows: TGTGCCAGCAGCGGTTACATAGGAGAGACCCAGTACTTC. Its protein is CASSGYIGETQYF.

This clone was counted only a few times. Here the CDR3 reads CASILAGNMNTEAFF. CDR3 DNA sequence: TGTGCCAGCATCCTAGCTGGGAACATGAACACTGAAGCTTTCTTT. The J gene is TRBJ1-1, the V gene TRBV7-9; D not certain. Trimming cost V 7 bases and J 0 bases, with 15 bases left between them. CDR1 is SEHNR, CDR2 FQNEAQ, per germline (reference sequence). The CDR3 consists of 15 residues.

The chain combines TRBV2 with TRBJ1-6, with 7 positions matching TRBD1. This CDR3 is 15 amino acids long. Germline loops: CDR1 SNHLY, CDR2 FYNNEI. V gave up 7 bases and J gave up 7 bases; unmatched junction bases: 10. CDR3 DNA: TGTGCCAGCAACTACGGGACAGATCTCAATTCACCCCTCCACTTT. This translates into CASNYGTDLNSPLHF.

The chain combines TRBV3-1 (or the pseudogene TRBV3-2) with TRBJ1-4, with 9 bases that match TRBD1. The CDR3 consists of 15 residues. CDR1 and CDR2 from the germline V gene are LGHDT and YNNKEL (reference sequence). V lost 6 bases and J lost 5; bases outside the gene matches: 7. Here the CDR3 DNA reads TGTGCCAGCAGACAACAGGGGGCCGCGAATGAAAAACTGTTTTTT. This gives the protein CASRQQGAANEKLFF.

The chain links TRBV6-1 to TRBJ1-2; D is unresolved. CDR3 length: 15 residues. Per the germline V gene, CDR1 is MNHNS and CDR2 is SASEGT. Trimming pared 1 base from V and 4 bases from J, leaving 13 bases between. In DNA form, the CDR3 reads TGTGCCAGCAGTGAAGGGGCAGAAAGAAGCTATGGCTACACCTTC. The encoded protein is CASSEGAERSYGYTF.

The chain links TRBV9 to TRBJ1-1; 11 bases align to TRBD1. The CDR3 totals 15 residues. CDR1 and CDR2 (germline): SGDLS, YYNGEE. V was pared by 4 bases and J by 2 bases, with 4 bases of the junction left unmatched. As DNA, the CDR3 is TGTGCCAGCAGCCTAGGGACAGGGGGAAACACTGAAGCTTTCTTT. As protein: CASSLGTGGNTEAFF.

The chain recombines TRBV10-1 with TRBJ2-1; 8 bases are shared with TRBD1. This CDR3 contains 15 residues. CDR1 and CDR2 (germline): WNHNN, SYGVQD (reference sequence). Trimming at V came to 4 bases and at J to 6 bases, leaving 8 bases not matched to a gene. CDR3 nucleotides: TGCGCCAGCAGTGCCTACAGGGGGTCTAGCAATGAGCAGTTCTTC. It translates to CASSAYRGSSNEQFF.

This sequence joins TRBV7-9 and TRBJ2-7; tentative D call: TRBD2 (5 bases). Germline assignment: CDR1 SEHNR and CDR2 FQNEAQ (reference sequence). The CDR3 has 13 amino acids. The V gene lost 4 bases and the J gene lost 5 bases, with 12 bases spanning the gap. The chain's CDR3 is CASSSSPGDEQYF. CDR3 coding DNA: TGTGCCAGCAGCTCTAGCCCGGGCGACGAGCAGTACTTC.

This chain joins TRBV12-3 or TRBV12-4 and TRBJ2-7; 7 bases agree with TRBD1. V lost 5 bases and J lost 4; bases outside the gene matches: 5. The CDR3 length is 13 residues. The CDR3 here is CASSRGRGYEQYF. CDR3 coding DNA: TGTGCCAGCAGTAGGGGGCGCGGGTACGAGCAGTACTTC.

This clone has just one count. The CDR3 sequence: CAIRQGGEQFF. The CDR3 DNA is TGTGCCATCAGGCAGGGAGGTGAGCAGTTCTTC. The chain recombines TRBV10-3 with TRBJ2-1; a possible D gene is TRBD2 (6 bases). Germline loops: CDR1 ENHRY, CDR2 SYGVKD. The length of the CDR3 is 11 residues. V was pared by 6 bases and J by 9 bases, with 9 bases between.

The V gene is TRBV3-1 (or the pseudogene TRBV3-2), the J gene TRBJ1-2, with D hard to call. Trimming cost V 1 base and J 5 bases, with 8 bases left between them. CDR1 and CDR2 (germline): LGHDT, YNNKEL (reference sequence). CDR3 length equals 13 residues. In nucleotides, the CDR3 is TGTGCCAGCAGCCAAGTACAGCAGTATGGCTACACCTTC. Translating gives CASSQVQQYGYTF.

The chain recombines TRBV5-4 with TRBJ2-2; possibly TRBD1 for D (8 bases). The germline gives CDR1 SGHNT, CDR2 YYREEE (reference sequence). Trimming took 3 bases from V and 4 from J, leaving 16 bases between them. The CDR3 consists of 16 residues. In DNA form, the CDR3 reads TGTGCCAGCAGCTACTACAACAGGGGGGGCACCGGGGAGCTGTTTTTT. Protein: CASSYYNRGGTGELFF. Variable domain in full (rest from reference TRBV5-4 and TRBJ2-2): ETGVTQSPTHLIKTRGQQVTLRCSSQSGHNTVSWYQQALGQGPQFIFQYYREEENGRGNFPPRFSGLQFPNYSSELNVNALELDDSALYLCASSYYNRGGTGELFFGEGSRLTVL.

This clone was picked up a small number of times. The chain has TRBV5-1 and TRBJ1-5, with D unresolved. The V gene lost 1 base and the J gene lost 0 bases, with 2 bases spanning the gap. The CDR3 length is 13 residues. In germline, CDR1 is SGHRS, CDR2 YFSETQ. CDR3 region: CASSLYSNQPQHF. The CDR3 bases are TGCGCCAGCAGCTTGTATAGCAATCAGCCCCAGCATTTT.

The chain uses TRBV3-1 (or the pseudogene TRBV3-2) and TRBJ1-1, with D unclear. V was shortened by 1 base and J by 6 bases, with 12 bases between the two germline ends. CDR3 length: 14 amino acids. Germline loops: CDR1 LGHDT, CDR2 YNNKEL (reference sequence). As DNA, the CDR3 is TGTGCCAGCAGCCAAGCGAGTGGGTATGCTGAAGCTTTCTTT. Translating gives CASSQASGYAEAFF.

V and J are TRBV9 and TRBJ1-2; TRBD1 agrees at 12 bases. Trimming removed 4 bases from V and 4 bases from J; junction bases left unmatched: 14. This CDR3 has 18 amino acids. Germline CDR1 SGDLS, CDR2 YYNGEE. The CDR3 DNA follows: TGTGCCAGCAGCCCCTCCCCCGGGACAGGGGGCCGGTCCTATGGCTACACCTTC. It codes for CASSPSPGTGGRSYGYTF.

This chain joins TRBV6-1 and TRBJ1-3, with a tentative D call TRBD1 (5 bases). V dropped 0 bases and J dropped 4 bases, with 16 bases sitting between them. There are 17 residues in the CDR3. The germline gives CDR1 MNHNS, CDR2 SASEGT. The chain's CDR3 is CASSEASMQGRGNTIYF. CDR3 coding DNA: TGTGCCAGCAGTGAAGCATCAATGCAGGGTCGGGGAAACACCATATATTTT.

The chain joins TRBV25-1 to TRBJ1-4, with D unresolved. Looked up from germline, CDR1 is MGHDK and CDR2 is SYGVNS. Trimming took off 0 bases at V and 8 bases at J, with 13 bases between the two ends. This CDR3 has 15 amino acids. CDR3 protein: CASSEYRGSREKLFF. For the CDR3, the DNA is TGTGCCAGCAGTGAATACCGGGGATCGAGGGAAAAACTGTTTTTT.

The chain has TRBV10-3 and TRBJ1-5; 8 bases map to TRBD1. CDR3 length: 16 amino acids. Per the germline V gene, CDR1 is ENHRY and CDR2 is SYGVKD. V shed 3 bases, J shed 3 bases, and the junction held 7 bases outside the gene matches. CDR3 coding DNA: TGTGCCATCAGTGACGGAGACAGGGGCGTCAATCAGCCCCAGCATTTT. Translating it yields CAISDGDRGVNQPQHF.

The CDR3 sequence is CASSLGGGGPYNEQFF. The CDR3 nucleotides are TGTGCCAGCAGCTTGGGTGGTGGGGGCCCCTACAATGAGCAGTTCTTC. V gene TRBV5-6 combines with J gene TRBJ2-1; D perhaps matches TRBD1 (6 bases). The CDR3 consists of 16 residues. With 0 bases removed from V and 2 bases from J, the gap between germline ends came to 12 bases. The V gene's germline CDR1 is SGHDT and CDR2 YYEEEE.

J is TRBJ2-7 and V is TRBV10-3, with TRBD1 identical over 11 bases. The CDR3 totals 13 residues. The V gene end was trimmed by 6 bases and the J gene end by 4 bases; junction bases not matched to a gene: 2. In germline, CDR1 is ENHRY, CDR2 SYGVKD. Here the CDR3 DNA reads TGTGCCATCAGGGGGACAGGGGGGTACGAGCAGTACTTC. It is translated as CAIRGTGGYEQYF.

This chain joins TRBV2 and TRBJ1-4; TRBD1 agrees at 7 bases. Germline values: CDR1 SNHLY, CDR2 FYNNEI. The J segment lost 0 bases and the V segment lost 2 bases, leaving 0 bases of the junction unmatched. The CDR3 contains 15 residues. Here the CDR3 reads CASSETGATNEKLFF. As DNA, the CDR3 is TGTGCCAGCAGTGAAACAGGGGCAACTAATGAAAAACTGTTTTTT. Using reference TRBV2 and TRBJ1-4 for the parts outside the CDR3, the full variable domain is EPEVTQTPSHQVTQMGQEVILRCVPISNHLYFYWYRQILGQKVEFLVSFYNNEISEKSEIFDDQFSVERPDGSNFTLKIRSTKLEDSAMYFCASSETGATNEKLFFGSGTQLSVL.

The rearrangement joins TRBV19 to TRBJ1-1; D gene uncertain. The CDR3 runs 13 residues. Trimming took off 6 bases at V and 7 bases at J, with 15 bases between the two ends. CDR1 is LNHDA and CDR2 is SQIVND in the germline V gene (reference sequence). DNA of the CDR3: TGTGCCAGTAGCCTTCTGGAGAACTTTGAAGCTTTCTTT. Amino acids: CASSLLENFEAFF.

The chain employs TRBV19 and TRBJ1-1, with TRBD1 matching over 8 bases. Germline CDR1 reads LNHDA; CDR2 reads SQIVND (reference sequence). The CDR3 spans 17 residues. Losses at the gene ends were 6 bases for V and 1 base for J; bases not matched to a gene: 13. Here the CDR3 reads CASRNPQKTGENTEAFF. CDR3 coding DNA: TGTGCCAGTAGGAACCCCCAGAAGACAGGGGAGAACACTGAAGCTTTCTTT.

The J gene is TRBJ1-6, the V gene TRBV19; TRBD1 might be the D (5 bases). Trimming took off 4 bases at V and 9 bases at J, with 10 bases between the two ends. The CDR3 is 13 residues long. Germline V lookup: CDR1 LNHDA, CDR2 SQIVND (reference sequence). CDR3 sequence (DNA): TGTGCCAGTAGTACAGGGAACGGTTCACCCCTCCACTTT. Translating gives CASSTGNGSPLHF.

J is TRBJ2-2 and V is TRBV4-1; perhaps D is TRBD1 or TRBD2 (5 bases each). The CDR3 spans 15 residues. The V and J ends lost 1 base and 5 bases respectively, with 11 bases between them. In germline, CDR1 is MGHRA, CDR2 YSYEKL. The CDR3 DNA reads as TGCGCCAGCAGCCAAGTTGGGGGAATTACCGGGGAGCTGTTTTTT. This translates into CASSQVGGITGELFF.

The J gene is TRBJ2-2, the V gene TRBV7-9, with D perhaps matching TRBD1 (5 bases). The CDR3 has 13 amino acids. V lost 11 bases and J lost 2, with 12 bases in between. Germline loops: CDR1 SEHNR, CDR2 FQNEAQ (reference sequence). The DNA for the CDR3 is TGTGCCCTATCGGACACCAACACCGGGGAGCTGTTTTTT. Translation gives CALSDTNTGELFF.